The source of this T cell receptor beta chain is a study of monozygotic twins with inflammatory bowel disease. General study findings and limits: IBD patients carried less diverse TCRbeta repertoires (inverse Simpson) than healthy co-twins.

This CDR3 is 19 amino acids long. With the 5' RACE reads reprocessed, TCRdb shows one record per CDR3 protein and no DNA. The table lists more than 300,000 distinct CDR3 sequences, with just over 2.5% in the top ten. With regard to this clonotype: Its antigen is undetermined.

This receptor was obtained from a human donor with ulcerative colitis or Crohn's disease, or a healthy co-twin of an affected twin (not recorded which). The sample was blood. V and J are TRBV12-3 or TRBV12-4 and TRBJ2-3; lacking DNA, the TRBD1 call made by TCRdb goes unchecked. The CDR3 reads CASSFPRGRLPRSTDTQYF.